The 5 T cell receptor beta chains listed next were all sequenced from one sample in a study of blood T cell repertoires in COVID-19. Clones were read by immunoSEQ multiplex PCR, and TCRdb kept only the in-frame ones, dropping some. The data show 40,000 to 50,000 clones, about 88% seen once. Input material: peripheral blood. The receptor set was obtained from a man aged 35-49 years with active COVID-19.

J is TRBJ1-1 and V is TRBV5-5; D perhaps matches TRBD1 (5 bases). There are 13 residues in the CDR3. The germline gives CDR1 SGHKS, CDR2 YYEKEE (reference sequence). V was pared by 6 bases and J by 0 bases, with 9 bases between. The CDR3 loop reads CASKDNLNTEAFF. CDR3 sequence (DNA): TGTGCCAGCAAGGACAATTTGAACACTGAAGCTTTCTTT.

CDR3 protein: CAWSVPSRASGEDEQFF. The CDR3 nucleotides read TGTGCCTGGAGTGTACCCTCAAGGGCTAGCGGGGAAGATGAGCAGTTCTTC. The rearrangement links TRBV30 to TRBJ2-1; TRBD2 matches 9 bases. This CDR3 spans 17 amino acids. Germline V CDR1 and CDR2: GTSNPN, SVGIG (reference sequence). V was pared by 0 bases and J by 8 bases, with 14 bases of the junction left unmatched.

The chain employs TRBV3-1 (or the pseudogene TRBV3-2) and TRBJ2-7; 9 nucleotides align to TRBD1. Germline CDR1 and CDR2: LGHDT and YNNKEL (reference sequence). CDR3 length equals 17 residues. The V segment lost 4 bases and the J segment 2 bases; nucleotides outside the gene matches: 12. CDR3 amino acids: CASSPRTGQGFAYEQYF. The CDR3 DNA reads TGTGCCAGCAGCCCTAGAACCGGACAGGGGTTCGCCTACGAGCAGTACTTC.

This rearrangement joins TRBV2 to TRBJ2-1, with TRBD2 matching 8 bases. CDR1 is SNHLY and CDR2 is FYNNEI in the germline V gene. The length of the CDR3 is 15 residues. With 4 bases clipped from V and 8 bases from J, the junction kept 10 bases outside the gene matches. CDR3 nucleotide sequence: TGTGCCAGCAGTGGTCTCGGGACTAGATCCGATGAGCAGTTCTTC. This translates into CASSGLGTRSDEQFF.

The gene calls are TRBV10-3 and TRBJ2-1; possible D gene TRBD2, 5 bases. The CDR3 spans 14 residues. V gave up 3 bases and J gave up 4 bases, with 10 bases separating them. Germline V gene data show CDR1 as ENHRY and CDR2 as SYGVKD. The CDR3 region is CAISEAVGYNEQFF. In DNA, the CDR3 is TGTGCCATCAGTGAAGCGGTGGGGTACAATGAGCAGTTCTTC.